These 7 T cell receptor beta chains were sequenced from one sample in a study of sequential checkpoint blockade in melanoma. Specified treatment: randomized to nivolumab then ipilimumab (arm A) or the reverse (arm B). Sequencing was performed with immunoSEQ multiplex PCR; in TCRdb, only in-frame clones are kept and a portion is missing. The repertoire holds some 30,000 clones, with 86% as singletons. The sample in question was CD8+ T cells sorted from blood (inferred from file names), obtained from a patient given nivolumab and ipilimumab in sequence. The source of these receptors is a human donor with melanoma.

This chain connects TRBV10-2 to TRBJ1-1; D uncertain. Per germline, CDR1 WSHSY and CDR2 SAAADI. The germline V and J ends were trimmed by 10 bases and 8 bases, with 14 bases remaining between them. The CDR3 has 11 amino acids. Here the CDR3 DNA reads TGCGCCACCCTTTGGTCGCGGGAAGCTTTCTTT. This encodes CATLWSREAFF.

The rearrangement links TRBV28 to TRBJ2-7, with D uncertain. Trimming removed 6 bases at V and 1 base at J, with 10 bases between. This CDR3 spans 13 amino acids. The germline V gene has CDR1 MDHEN and CDR2 SYDVKM. This chain's CDR3 is CASRLTESYEQYF. As DNA, the CDR3 is TGTGCCAGCAGGTTGACGGAGTCCTACGAGCAGTACTTC.

The chain uses TRBV5-4 and TRBJ2-2, with 9 bases identical to TRBD1. The J segment lost 4 bases and the V segment lost 4 bases, leaving 11 bases of the junction unmatched. Germline CDR1 SGHNT, CDR2 YYREEE (reference sequence). The CDR3 is made up of 17 amino acids. The CDR3 region has the DNA TGTGCCAGCAGCCTACCTACCGGGACAGGGTTCACCGGGGAGCTGTTTTTT. Protein sequence: CASSLPTGTGFTGELFF.

In its sample, this clone was seen once. The chain links TRBV10-2 to TRBJ2-7; D possibly corresponds to TRBD2 (5 bases). Per germline, CDR1 WSHSY and CDR2 SAAADI. The CDR3 consists of 12 residues. V was cut by 10 bases and J by 0 bases, with 10 bases left in between. For the CDR3, the DNA is TGCGCCACCCAGCGGCACTCCTACGAGCAGTACTTC. Its translation is CATQRHSYEQYF.

V gene TRBV6-5 combines with J gene TRBJ2-7, with D possibly matching TRBD1 (6 bases). Germline CDR1 is MNHEY and CDR2 is SVGAGI. V lost 5 bases and J lost 5, with 19 bases in between. The CDR3 loop spans 15 amino acids. In DNA, the CDR3 is TGTGCCAGCAGTCCTATGGACAGCCCCCTGCACGAGCAGTACTTC. This sequence encodes CASSPMDSPLHEQYF.

This clone was recorded once. The chain is built from TRBV7-9 and TRBJ2-7; 8 bases align to TRBD2. CDR3 length equals 18 residues. Germline CDR1 SEHNR, CDR2 FQNEAQ (reference sequence). With 5 bases clipped from V and 3 bases from J, the junction kept 18 bases outside the gene matches. Written as DNA, the CDR3 is TGTGCCAGCAGCCTCCCGGGCGGGAGGCCTGTCGACAACTACGAGCAGTACTTC. Translating it yields CASSLPGGRPVDNYEQYF.

The chain couples TRBV29-1 to TRBJ2-2; D not resolved. This CDR3 is built from 12 residues. Germline-derived CDR1 and CDR2 are SQVTM and ANQGSEA. V gave up 4 bases and J gave up 4 bases, with 7 bases separating them. CDR3 sequence: CSVVHGTGELFF. The CDR3 DNA follows: TGCAGCGTTGTCCACGGCACCGGGGAGCTGTTTTTT.